This is a list of T cell receptor beta chains from one sample in a study of blood T cell repertoires in COVID-19. Repertoires were generated with immunoSEQ multiplex PCR, while TCRdb's copy carries only in-frame clones and drops some. The sample holds 110,000 or so clones; around nine tenths are singletons and the top ten take 8% to 9%. Material for sequencing was peripheral blood. The receptors were sampled from a woman aged 70-85 years who had recovered from COVID-19. Each CDR3 is given with its conserved first and last residue. D genes are given only for firm matches. Clone size, where shown, is once, few, many, or a class for clones that have expanded.

TRBJ1-1 | TRBV24-1 | NA | 11 | NA | CAAGAGTEAFF | TGTGCCGCGGGGGCTGGCACTGAAGCTTTCTTT
TRBJ2-6 | TRBV7-2 | NA | 13 | NA | CAGGYSGANVLTF | TGTGCCGGAGGGTACTCTGGGGCCAACGTCCTGACTTTC
TRBJ2-2 | TRBV18 | NA | 16 | once | CASSLRVGQDTGELFF | TGTGCCAGCTCACTCAGGGTGGGACAAGACACCGGGGAGCTGTTTTTT
TRBJ1-2 | TRBV15 | TRBD1 | 15 | NA | CATSPRTGWVYGYTF | TGTGCCACCAGCCCCCGGACAGGGTGGGTCTATGGCTACACCTTC
TRBJ1-5 | TRBV4-3 | NA | 16 | NA | CASSQEVYYSNQPQHF | TGCGCCAGCAGCCAAGAGGTCTATTATAGCAATCAGCCCCAGCATTTT
TRBJ2-3 | TRBV19 | NA | 13 | NA | CASSTGPTDTQYF | TGTGCCAGTTCAACGGGTCCCACAGATACGCAGTATTTT
TRBJ2-3 | TRBV11-2 | NA | 14 | NA | CASSSTRGTDTQYF | TGTGCCAGCAGCTCGACTAGAGGAACAGATACGCAGTATTTT
TRBJ1-5 | TRBV27 | NA | 14 | NA | CASSYRDGNQPQHF | TGTGCCAGCAGTTATAGAGATGGCAATCAGCCCCAGCATTTT
TRBJ2-2 | TRBV6-2/TRBV6-3 | TRBD2 | 15 | NA | CASSPSGRLAGELFF | TGTGCCAGCAGCCCTAGCGGGAGGTTGGCCGGGGAGCTGTTTTTT
TRBJ2-3 | TRBV18 | TRBD1 | 16 | NA | CASSLTPNRGTDTQYF | TGTGCCAGCTCCCTGACACCTAACAGGGGAACAGATACGCAGTATTTT
TRBJ2-4 | TRBV5-4 | TRBD1 | 14 | NA | CASSFGRGKNIQYF | TGTGCCAGCAGCTTCGGCAGGGGGAAAAACATTCAGTACTTC
TRBJ2-7 | TRBV28 | TRBD1 | 15 | NA | CASRLMNRGSHEQYF | TGTGCCAGCAGGCTGATGAACAGGGGGAGCCACGAGCAGTACTTC
TRBJ2-1 | TRBV19 | NA | 12 | NA | CASSIGSSEQFF | TGTGCCAGTAGTATAGGTAGCTCGGAGCAGTTCTTC
TRBJ2-7 | TRBV5-5 | TRBD1 | 17 | NA | CASSFGLLGQVYYEQYF | TGTGCCAGCAGCTTCGGTCTGCTGGGACAGGTTTACTACGAGCAGTACTTC
TRBJ2-5 | TRBV5-1 | TRBD2 | 14 | NA | CASKAGGREETQYF | TGCGCCAGTAAAGCGGGGGGCCGTGAGGAGACCCAGTACTTC
TRBJ2-5 | TRBV9 | NA | 14 | once | CASSVGGGQETQYF | TGTGCCAGCAGCGTAGGGGGAGGACAAGAGACCCAGTACTTC
TRBJ2-7 | TRBV27 | NA | 12 | NA | CASSPAPGEQYF | TGTGCCAGCAGTCCCGCACCCGGCGAGCAGTACTTC
TRBJ1-2 | TRBV6-4 | NA | 15 | NA | CASSPESGTNYGYTF | TGTGCCAGCAGCCCCGAGTCCGGGACAAACTATGGCTACACCTTC
TRBJ1-2 | TRBV5-1 | TRBD1 | 14 | NA | CASSPGQGNYGYTF | TGCGCCAGCAGCCCCGGACAGGGAAACTATGGCTACACCTTC
TRBJ1-1 | TRBV6-1 | TRBD1 | 15 | NA | CASSDWGQGVVGAFF | TGTGCCAGCAGTGATTGGGGACAGGGAGTGGTAGGAGCTTTCTTT
TRBJ2-1 | TRBV10-3 | TRBD2 | 15 | NA | CAISIRLAAYNEQFF | TGTGCCATCAGCATCAGACTAGCGGCCTACAATGAGCAGTTCTTC
TRBJ1-2 | TRBV6-5 | NA | 15 | NA | CASSPSMTGNYGYTF | TGTGCCAGCAGTCCCTCTATGACAGGCAACTATGGCTACACCTTC
TRBJ1-3 | TRBV7-2 | NA | 14 | NA | CASSYPTSGNTIYF | TGTGCCAGCAGCTATCCTACTTCGGGAAACACCATATATTTT
TRBJ2-3 | TRBV28 | NA | 14 | NA | CASSLFPGSDTQYF | TGTGCCAGCAGTTTATTCCCAGGGTCAGATACGCAGTATTTT
TRBJ1-3 | TRBV7-9 | NA | 15 | NA | CASSLTLSSGNTIYF | TGTGCCAGCAGCTTGACACTCTCCTCTGGAAACACCATATATTTT
TRBJ2-5 | TRBV7-9 | TRBD2 | 14 | NA | CASSWSGSGETQYF | TGTGCCAGCAGCTGGAGCGGGAGTGGAGAGACCCAGTACTTC
TRBJ2-3 | TRBV6-1 | TRBD1 | 16 | NA | CASSAGTGLGTDTQYF | TGTGCCAGCAGTGCAGGGACAGGGTTAGGCACAGATACGCAGTATTTT
TRBJ2-3 | TRBV4-3 | TRBD2 | 15 | NA | CASSLSGGLTDTQYF | TGCGCCAGCAGCCTTAGCGGGGGGCTCACAGATACGCAGTATTTT
TRBJ1-2 | TRBV18 | NA | 13 | NA | CASSPGGNYGYTF | TGTGCCAGCTCACCAGGAGGGAACTATGGCTACACCTTC
TRBJ2-5 | TRBV2 | NA | 12 | NA | CASQTDQETQYF | TGTGCCAGCCAGACAGATCAAGAGACCCAGTACTTC
TRBJ2-7 | TRBV24-1 | NA | 11 | NA | CATSDGGRQYF | TGTGCCACCAGCGACGGGGGAAGGCAGTACTTC
TRBJ2-7 | TRBV6-1 | TRBD2 | 16 | NA | CASSDPGRTSKVEQYF | TGTGCCAGCAGTGATCCCGGGCGGACTAGCAAGGTCGAGCAGTACTTC
TRBJ2-7 | TRBV7-2 | NA | 14 | NA | CASSLAVRNYEQYF | TGTGCCAGCAGCTTAGCGGTCAGGAACTACGAGCAGTACTTC
TRBJ1-5 | TRBV11-3 | NA | 14 | NA | CASSFRTPNQPQHF | TGTGCCAGCAGCTTCAGGACACCTAATCAGCCCCAGCATTTT
TRBJ2-1 | TRBV6-5 | NA | 13 | NA | CATGVRSYNEQFF | TGTGCCACAGGGGTCAGGTCCTACAATGAGCAGTTCTTC
TRBJ2-1 | TRBV7-2 | TRBD2 | 16 | once | CASSFIGLVKSNEQFF | TGTGCCAGCAGCTTTATCGGACTAGTCAAAAGTAATGAGCAGTTCTTC
TRBJ1-2 | TRBV6-5 | NA | 15 | few | CASSPPTGWAGGYTF | TGTGCCAGCAGCCCCCCGACCGGCTGGGCGGGTGGCTACACCTTC
TRBJ2-2 | TRBV12-5 | TRBD2 | 19 | NA | CASGLLWTSGGRRTGELFF | TGTGCTAGTGGTTTGCTTTGGACTAGCGGGGGGCGCCGGACCGGGGAGCTGTTTTTT
TRBJ2-5 | TRBV9 | TRBD2 | 14 | once | CASSLGGGVETQYF | TGTGCCAGCAGCCTTGGGGGAGGGGTGGAGACCCAGTACTTC
TRBJ1-5 | TRBV28 | TRBD1 | 14 | many | CASSLRQGAQPQHF | TGTGCCAGCAGTTTAAGGCAGGGGGCTCAGCCCCAGCATTTT
TRBJ1-2 | TRBV5-6 | NA | 14 | NA | CASSFSVGGTGYTF | TGTGCCAGCAGCTTTTCTGTGGGAGGGACTGGCTACACCTTC
TRBJ1-6 | TRBV1 | NA | 17 | NA | CTSSPRRGAGWGPPLHF | TGCACCAGCAGCCCAAGGCGGGGTGCAGGCTGGGGTCCACCCCTCCACTTT
TRBJ1-1 | TRBV28 | TRBD1 | 13 | NA | CASRIRGSTEAFF | TGTGCCAGCAGGATCAGGGGGTCCACTGAAGCTTTCTTT
TRBJ2-5 | TRBV19 | NA | 13 | NA | CASSLSAPGTQYF | TGTGCCAGTAGTTTAAGTGCCCCCGGGACCCAGTACTTC
TRBJ1-2 | TRBV7-2 | NA | 14 | once | CASSLQATGGGYTF | TGTGCCAGCAGCTTACAGGCTACGGGAGGCGGCTACACCTTC
TRBJ1-5 | TRBV7-6 | NA | 13 | NA | CASSLFPDQPQHF | TGTGCCAGCAGCTTATTCCCAGATCAGCCCCAGCATTTT
TRBJ1-2 | TRBV27 | NA | 15 | NA | CASSSSLTGLYGYTF | TGTGCCAGCAGCTCTAGCTTGACAGGCCTCTATGGCTACACCTTC
TRBJ2-1 | TRBV3-1/TRBV3-2 | TRBD2 | 15 | NA | CASSPPGLELNEQFF | TGTGCCAGCAGCCCACCGGGACTAGAGCTCAATGAGCAGTTCTTC
TRBJ1-6 | TRBV10-3 | TRBD1 | 12 | NA | CAISTGDSPLHF | TGTGCCATCAGCACAGGGGACTCACCCCTCCACTTT
TRBJ1-5 | TRBV7-9 | NA | 15 | NA | CASSLGQGSYQPQHF | TGTGCCAGCAGCTTAGGTCAGGGATCTTATCAGCCCCAGCATTTT
TRBJ1-3 | TRBV7-9 | NA | 16 | NA | CASSGRADELVGTIYF | TGTGCCAGCAGCGGGAGGGCTGACGAACTTGTGGGCACCATATATTTT
TRBJ2-2 | TRBV5-1 | TRBD1 | 16 | NA | CASRPPGTGNTGELFF | TGCGCCAGCAGGCCACCCGGGACAGGGAACACCGGGGAGCTGTTTTTT
TRBJ1-1 | TRBV18 | TRBD1 | 16 | NA | CASSLFTGTGVTEAFF | TGTGCCAGCTCACTGTTTACCGGGACAGGGGTCACTGAAGCTTTCTTT
TRBJ2-6 | TRBV6-5 | NA | 13 | NA | CASSRVGANVLTF | TGTGCCAGCAGTCGGGTCGGGGCCAACGTCCTGACTTTC
TRBJ1-3 | TRBV12-3/TRBV12-4 | NA | 13 | NA | CASSFSSGNTIYF | TGTGCCAGCAGTTTCAGTTCCGGAAACACCATATATTTT
TRBJ1-6 | TRBV5-1 | NA | 15 | few | CASSDMGGLHSPLHF | TGCGCCAGCAGCGACATGGGGGGTTTGCATTCACCCCTCCACTTT
TRBJ2-2 | TRBV4-3 | TRBD1 | 14 | NA | CASSQATGAGELFF | TGCGCCAGCAGCCAAGCCACAGGGGCCGGGGAGCTGTTTTTT
TRBJ2-1 | TRBV28 | NA | 15 | NA | CASRGANLPYNEQFF | TGTGCCAGCAGGGGGGCTAACCTTCCCTACAATGAGCAGTTCTTC
TRBJ2-7 | TRBV24-1 | TRBD1 | 11 | NA | CATQGAYEQYF | TGTGCCACCCAGGGGGCCTACGAGCAGTACTTC